Each of the 2 T cell receptor beta chains below was sequenced from the same sample in a study of identical twins. A single record per CDR3 protein comes from TCRdb applying MiXCR to the 5' RACE reads. Here the sample spans roughly 700,000 distinct CDR3 sequences, over 8.5% being singletons. The same data also contributed to another study, on yellow fever vaccine responses in identical twins.

The sample comprised PBMCs. The source is a young woman in good health.

This clonotype appeared many times. The chain couples TRBV11-2 to TRBJ2-7; TRBD1 matches 8 bases. V was pared by 6 bases and J by 1 base, with 5 bases of the junction left unmatched. The CDR3 consists of 14 residues. Germline loops: CDR1 SGHAT, CDR2 FQNNGV. This CDR3 is CASRSGQGSYEQYF. In nucleotides, the CDR3 is TGTGCCAGCAGATCCGGACAGGGTTCCTACGAGCAGTACTTC.

The chain carries TRBV10-3 and TRBJ2-2; TRBD2 matches at 7 bases. The CDR3 loop spans 13 amino acids. The V gene's germline CDR1 is ENHRY and CDR2 SYGVKD. V gave up 8 bases and J gave up 1 base; unmatched junction bases: 1. The CDR3 coding sequence is TGTGCCATCTTAGCGGGGAACACCGGGGAGCTGTTTTTT. This codes for CAILAGNTGELFF.